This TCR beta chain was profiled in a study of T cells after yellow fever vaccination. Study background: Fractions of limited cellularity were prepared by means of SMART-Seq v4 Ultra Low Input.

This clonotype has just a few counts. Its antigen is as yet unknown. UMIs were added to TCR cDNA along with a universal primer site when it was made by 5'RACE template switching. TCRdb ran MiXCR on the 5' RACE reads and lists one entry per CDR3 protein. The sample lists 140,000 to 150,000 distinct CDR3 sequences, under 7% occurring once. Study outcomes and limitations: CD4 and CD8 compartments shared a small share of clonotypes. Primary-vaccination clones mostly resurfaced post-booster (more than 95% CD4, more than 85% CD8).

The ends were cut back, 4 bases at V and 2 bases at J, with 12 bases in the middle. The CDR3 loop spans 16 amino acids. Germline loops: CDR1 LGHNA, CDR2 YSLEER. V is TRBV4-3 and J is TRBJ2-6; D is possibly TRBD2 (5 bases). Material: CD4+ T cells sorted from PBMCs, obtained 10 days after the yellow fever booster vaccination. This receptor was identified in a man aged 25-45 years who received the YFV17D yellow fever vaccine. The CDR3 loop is CASSRNLGAGANVLTF. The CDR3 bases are TGCGCCAGCAGCCGCAATTTGGGAGCTGGGGCCAACGTCCTGACTTTC.